The clone carrying this TCR beta chain was recorded only once. The data derive from a study of T cell changes during pregnancy in multiple sclerosis. Some clones are missing from TCRdb's copy, which holds only in-frame ones; the method was immunoSEQ multiplex PCR. The data show about 93,000 clones, approximately 92% seen once. J gave up 7 bases and V 4 bases, and 7 bases lay outside the gene matches. The CDR3 is 15 amino acids. Germline loops: CDR1 LGHNA, CDR2 YNFKEQ. This rearrangement joins TRBV4-2 to TRBJ2-5; 12 nucleotides agree with TRBD2. The receptor's source is a female donor with multiple sclerosis, enrolled in a pregnancy study. The sample was peripheral blood, taken after pregnancy. This CDR3 reads CASSPGLAGWWTQYF. In DNA form, the CDR3 reads TGTGCCAGCAGCCCAGGACTAGCGGGGTGGTGGACCCAGTACTTC.